This T cell receptor (beta chain) stems from a study of spatial heterogeneity in lung cancer. Background on the study: There were consistently more beta-chain sequences detected than alpha-chain sequences. In the raw reads, each unique TCR and UMI combination was present more than ten times on average.

The CDR3 spans 10 residues. Germline CDR1 and CDR2: SQVTM and ANQGSEA. As for time point: sample taken at primary tumor resection. Unsorted whole RNA samples from tumor, nontumor lung or frozen PBMC were sequenced. The donors were 72 patients with non-small cell lung cancer that was early-stage and untreated. A remark on this clonotype: Germline and junction disagree at one end, which may indicate a read error. Because this beta chain is a stray read in a library intended to capture alpha chains, its abundance should not be given much weight.

Every TCR cDNA molecule bore a unique molecular identifier. MiXCR, applied by TCRdb to the 5' RACE reads, yields one record per CDR3 protein. The sample holds under 13,000 distinct CDR3 sequences, around 6.5% seen once. The TCR sequence derives from a male donor with early-stage non-small cell lung cancer. This chain joins TRBV29-1 and TRBJ2-7; no definite D call. This sample comprised PBMCs, obtained at surgery. CDR3 bases: TGCAGCGTTAAAGACGCCGAGCAGTACTTC. It encodes CSVKDAEQYF.